The present T cell receptor (beta chain) was sequenced within a study of cytomegalovirus exposure and HLA in healthy donors. Study at large: The same platform was used for the 100 to 150 validation repertoires and the roughly 730 first-cohort repertoires, a later analysis reported. Study-wide findings and caveats: Generally TCR sequences proved uncommon, though certain public TCRs appeared in numerous donors.

This table comes from immunoSEQ multiplex PCR, and its TCRdb copy is limited to in-frame clones, with some not included. This sample has around 180,000 clones; about 84% occur once, and the top ten carry 1.4% to 1.5%. The donors were members of the validation cohort, which comprised about 120 subjects and was separate from the first cohort of 670 or so subjects. About this clone itself: No antigen is known for it.

With 4 bases clipped from V and 0 bases from J, the junction kept 7 bases outside the gene matches. Per the germline V gene, CDR1 is SGHVS and CDR2 is FQNEAQ. The CDR3 has 16 amino acids. This sequence originates from a woman between 18 and 29 years old in good health and CMV-seronegative. The sample consisted of PBMCs. J is TRBJ2-3 and V is TRBV7-8, with 7 nucleotides matching TRBD2. CDR3 protein: CASSSPGGVSTDTQYF. CDR3 DNA sequence: TGTGCCAGCAGCTCCCCGGGGGGTGTGAGCACAGATACGCAGTATTTT.